The 20 T cell receptor beta chains below come from one sample, sequenced in a study of Graves' ophthalmopathy and Graves' hyperthyroidism. The sequenced template was RNA, covering the TCR beta CDR3 region. HTBI-primed RT-PCR formed the first round, and a multiplex PCR formed the second. TCRdb used MiXCR to reprocess the multiplex PCR reads, holding one entry per CDR3 protein. Among 740,000 or so distinct CDR3 sequences listed, around 40% were seen once. The sequencing input was peripheral blood. Receptors were obtained from an adult man with Graves' ophthalmopathy.

This clonotype turned up a few times. The rearrangement links TRBV2 to TRBJ1-1, with 7 bases matching TRBD1. The V and J ends lost 0 bases and 3 bases, in that order; junction bases with no gene match: 4. The CDR3 covers 15 residues. CDR1 SNHLY and CDR2 FYNNEI come from the germline V gene. In DNA form, the CDR3 reads TGTGCCAGCAGTGAAGCGTGGACAGGCTACACTGAAGCTTTCTTT. This sequence encodes CASSEAWTGYTEAFF.

To note about this clonotype: A read error may be the cause here, since a much bigger clone is one base away. Here the CDR3 omits its conserved ending phenylalanine or tryptophan, so a read error is the likely source. The genes are TRBV25-1 and TRBJ1-1, with 7 bases lining up with TRBD1. The CDR3 runs 14 residues. CDR1 and CDR2 from the germline V gene are MGHDK and SYGVNS. The V segment lost 5 bases and the J segment 4 bases; nucleotides outside the gene matches: 7. As DNA, the CDR3 is TGTGCCAGCAGTTCCCGACAGGGTGGCACTGAAGCTTTCCTT. Its translation: CASSSRQGGTEAFL.

Remarks on this clonotype: One base away lies a much larger clone, so this may be a sequencing read error. The genes are TRBV15 and TRBJ2-6; D uncertain. Trimming took off 2 bases at V and 0 bases at J, with 5 bases between the two ends. The CDR3 runs 15 residues. Germline assignment: CDR1 LNHNV and CDR2 YYDKDF (reference sequence). DNA for the CDR3: TGTGCCACCAGCAGACCTTACTCTGGGGCCAACGTCCTGACTTTC. Translation: CATSRPYSGANVLTF.

V is TRBV24-1 and J is TRBJ2-7; D is perhaps TRBD1 (6 bases). Trimming stripped 1 base from V and 6 bases from J, with 12 bases between. Germline CDR1 KGHDR, CDR2 SFDVKD. The length of the CDR3 is 14 residues. The CDR3 DNA reads as TGTGCCACCAGTGATTTACGTACAGGGACCGAGCAGTACTTC. Its translation: CATSDLRTGTEQYF.

The chain links TRBV15 to TRBJ2-5; D might be TRBD2 (7 bases). TRBJ2-1 explains the end of the DNA better; the J call may be wrong. Germline-derived CDR1 and CDR2 are LNHNV and YYDKDF (reference sequence). The CDR3 has 14 amino acids. CDR3 region: CATGGGPVLNEQFF. CDR3 DNA sequence: TGTGCCACCGGGGGGGGCCCGGTGTTAAATGAGCAGTTCTTC.

This sequence joins TRBV7-9 and TRBJ1-2, with a tentative D call TRBD1 (6 bases). Germline V gene sequence: CDR1 SEHNR, CDR2 FQNEAQ (reference sequence). The CDR3 consists of 17 residues. V lost 5 bases and J lost 1, with 20 bases in between. CDR3 bases: TGTGCCAGCAGCCTACTCAGAGGCACAGGGAGTAACTATGGCTACACCTTC. Translated: CASSLLRGTGSNYGYTF.

The chain combines TRBV20-1 with TRBJ2-1; TRBD2 matches 9 bases. The germline CDR1 and CDR2 sequences are DFQATT and SNEGSKA (reference sequence). This CDR3 has 14 amino acids. V lost 3 bases to trimming and J lost 3 bases; unmatched junction nucleotides: 3. The CDR3 loop is CSASAGGYYNEQFF. CDR3 bases: TGCAGTGCTAGCGCGGGGGGGTACTACAATGAGCAGTTCTTC.

This chain connects TRBV9 to TRBJ1-3; no clear D gene. The V end was cut by 0 bases, the J end by 2 bases, with 6 bases between. Germline CDR1 reads SGDLS; CDR2 reads YYNGEE. This CDR3 is 14 amino acids long. CDR3 in amino acids: CASSVAVAGNTIYF. For the CDR3, the DNA is TGTGCCAGCAGCGTAGCCGTGGCTGGAAACACCATATATTTT.

The chain couples TRBV19 to TRBJ1-2; D gene unclear. Germline assignment: CDR1 LNHDA and CDR2 SQIVND (reference sequence). This CDR3 is 15 amino acids long. V gave up 4 bases and J gave up 3 bases, with 15 bases separating them. The CDR3 DNA sequence: TGTGCCAGTAGTACAACCTCGGACGGACACTATGGCTACACCTTC. Amino acid sequence: CASSTTSDGHYGYTF. The full variable domain, in which reference TRBV19 and TRBJ1-2 provide the parts outside the CDR3, is DGGITQSPKYLFRKEGQNVTLSCEQNLNHDAMYWYRQDPGQGLRLIYYSQIVNDFQKGDIAEGYSVSREKKESFPLTVTSAQKNPTAFYLCASSTTSDGHYGYTFGSGTRLTVV.

The V call is TRBV15, the J call TRBJ2-5, with 10 bases matching TRBD1. The J segment lost 1 base and the V segment lost 10 bases, leaving 15 bases of the junction unmatched. Germline V gives CDR1 LNHNV, CDR2 YYDKDF (reference sequence). The CDR3 loop spans 17 amino acids. CDR3 nucleotides: TGTGCCAGCAGTGATCCCTTCAGACAGGGGGCCCAAGAGACCCAGTACTTC. Translation gives CASSDPFRQGAQETQYF.

The chain links TRBV5-5 to TRBJ2-5, with D possibly TRBD2 on 5 matching bases. The CDR3 is 16 residues long. The germline CDR1 and CDR2 sequences are SGHKS and YYEKEE (reference sequence). The V end lost 4 bases, the J end lost 2 bases, and 18 bases lay between the germline ends. CDR3 loop: CASSPYPDGGQETQYF. The CDR3 DNA sequence: TGTGCCAGCAGCCCATACCCCGACGGAGGTCAAGAGACCCAGTACTTC.

This clonotype was detected a few times. J is TRBJ1-3 and V is TRBV5-8; D is uncertain. Trimming pared 4 bases from V and 0 bases from J, leaving 11 bases between. Looked up from germline, CDR1 is SGHTS and CDR2 is YDEGEE. This CDR3 is built from 15 residues. CDR3 in amino acids: CASSLPGSSGNTIYF. DNA for the CDR3: TGTGCCAGCAGCCTTCCCGGCAGCTCTGGAAACACCATATATTTT.

A few counts support this clonotype. This chain connects TRBV20-1 to TRBJ2-5; D is perhaps TRBD1 (8 bases). The CDR3 is made up of 16 amino acids. Germline CDR1 and CDR2: DFQATT and SNEGSKA (reference sequence). Trimming stripped 1 base from V and 0 bases from J, with 15 bases between. For the CDR3, the DNA is TGCAGTGCTAGAGGCCGACAGGGGAGGGACCAAGAGACCCAGTACTTC. It specifies CSARGRQGRDQETQYF.

The chain uses TRBV24-1 and TRBJ2-7; D possibly corresponds to TRBD2 (6 bases). CDR1 KGHDR and CDR2 SFDVKD come from the germline V gene. V shed 5 bases and J shed 5 bases, with 15 bases lying between them. The CDR3 has 14 residues. Written as DNA, the CDR3 is TGTGCCACCAGTGGCCAACTAGCTTCCCACGAGCAGTACTTC. Amino acids: CATSGQLASHEQYF.

The chain joins TRBV19 to TRBJ1-1; D remains ambiguous. Germline V CDR1 and CDR2: LNHDA, SQIVND (reference sequence). The CDR3 totals 14 residues. Trimming cost V 3 bases and J 1 base, with 9 bases left between them. The CDR3 reads CASSIVHRNTEAFF. The DNA for the CDR3 is TGTGCCAGTAGTATCGTACACCGGAACACTGAAGCTTTCTTT.

The chain links TRBV7-9 to TRBJ1-1; TRBD1 agrees at 8 bases. Germline CDR1 SEHNR, CDR2 FQNEAQ (reference sequence). The CDR3 length is 15 residues. The V segment lost 5 bases and the J segment 1 base; nucleotides outside the gene matches: 6. CDR3 nucleotide sequence: TGTGCCAGCAGCGAACGACAGGGGCGGAACACTGAAGCTTTCTTT. Translation gives CASSERQGRNTEAFF. The full variable domain, rest sourced from reference TRBV7-9 and TRBJ1-1, is DTGVSQNPRHKITKRGQNVTFRCDPISEHNRLYWYRQTLGQGPEFLTYFQNEAQLEKSRLLSDRFSAERPKGSFSTLEIQRTEQGDSAMYLCASSERQGRNTEAFFGQGTRLTVV.

The chain recombines TRBV2 with TRBJ1-6; D gene unclear. The CDR3 extends over 14 amino acids. Germline V gene lookup returns CDR1 SNHLY and CDR2 FYNNEI. Trimming removed 5 bases at V and 9 bases at J, with 14 bases between. CDR3 bases: TGTGCCAGCAGTTACTCGTTTGGGAGTTCACCCCTCCACTTT. This codes for CASSYSFGSSPLHF.

J is TRBJ2-5 and V is TRBV15; 14 nucleotides match TRBD2. V shed 1 base, J shed 5 bases, and the junction held 6 bases outside the gene matches. The V gene's germline CDR1 is LNHNV and CDR2 YYDKDF (reference sequence). The CDR3 contains 17 residues. The DNA for the CDR3 is TGTGCCACCAGCAGAGGGACTAGCGGGAGGCACGAGGAGACCCAGTACTTC. Its translation is CATSRGTSGRHEETQYF.

To note about this clonotype: A clone one base away is much larger, so this may be a read error. The conserved phenylalanine or tryptophan normally closing the CDR3 is absent here, so this likely arose from a read error. The CDR3: CATSAGLAETQYL. CDR3 in DNA: TGTGCCACCAGTGCCGGACTAGCGGAGACCCAGTACCTC. The chain combines TRBV24-1 with TRBJ2-5; TRBD2 matches at 9 bases. Germline V gene sequence: CDR1 KGHDR, CDR2 SFDVKD. The CDR3 has 13 amino acids. Trimming removed 5 bases from V and 5 bases from J; junction bases left unmatched: 2.

With regard to this clonotype: The junction departs from the called germline gene at one end, perhaps through a read error. The rearrangement joins TRBV24-1 to TRBJ2-5; 10 bases map to TRBD1. CDR1 and CDR2 from the germline V gene are KGHDR and SFDVKD. This CDR3 region has 16 residues. CDR3 in DNA: TGTGCCACCAGCGCCAGGGACAGGGGACGGTTGGAGATCCAGTACTTC. Translating it yields CATSARDRGRLEIQYF.